Listed below are T cell receptor beta chains from one sample, sequenced in a study of identical twins. TCRdb re-analysed the 5' RACE reads in MiXCR, keeping a single row per CDR3 protein. Among about 340,000 distinct CDR3 sequences listed, about 12% were seen once. The data were also submitted as part of a second study, on yellow fever vaccine responses in identical twins.

The sequenced sample was CD8+ T cells sorted from blood. These receptors were taken from a woman between 18 and 29 years old in good health. CDR3s include the opening cysteine and the closing phenylalanine or tryptophan. D genes are given only for firm matches. The listing skips clone size in some rows; elsewhere it reads once, few, many or a size class.

clone size	V gene	J gene	D gene	CDR3 length	CDR3 protein	CDR3 DNA
NA	TRBV20-1	TRBJ1-5	NA	16	CSTRDWAQGFNQPQHF	TGCAGTACTAGAGATTGGGCACAGGGATTCAATCAGCCCCAGCATTTT
few	TRBV5-4	TRBJ2-3	NA	15	CASSLSWTDTDTQYF	TGTGCCAGCAGCTTGAGTTGGACAGACACAGATACGCAGTATTTT
many	TRBV29-1	TRBJ2-5	NA	16	CSVEDPFRELGETQYF	TGCAGCGTTGAAGATCCATTCCGGGAGTTGGGGGAGACCCAGTACTTC
NA	TRBV12-5	TRBJ2-3	NA	12	CASGVGGDTQYF	TGTGCTAGTGGGGTCGGTGGGGATACGCAGTATTTT
NA	TRBV9	TRBJ2-5	TRBD2	16	CASSSPGLAGWETQYF	TGTGCCAGCAGTTCACCGGGACTAGCGGGATGGGAGACCCAGTACTTC
NA	TRBV6-1	TRBJ1-1	TRBD1	15	CASSPGQGAGTEAFF	TGTGCCAGCAGCCCGGGACAGGGGGCTGGCACTGAAGCTTTCTTT
NA	TRBV6-5	TRBJ2-3	TRBD1	19	CASSSKRTYDRGRADTQYF	TGTGCCAGCAGTTCTAAACGGACTTATGACAGGGGTCGGGCAGATACGCAGTATTTT
few	TRBV2	TRBJ2-7	TRBD2	15	CASSEGTSPNYEQYF	TGTGCCAGCAGTGAAGGGACTAGCCCTAACTACGAGCAGTACTTC
once	TRBV27	TRBJ2-7	NA	16	CASSFRDPAGSYEQYF	TGTGCCAGCAGTTTCCGGGACCCAGCGGGCTCCTACGAGCAGTACTTC
NA	TRBV12-5	TRBJ2-7	NA	11	CASGNSYEQYF	TGTGCTAGTGGAAATTCCTACGAGCAGTACTTC
many	TRBV5-6	TRBJ1-1	TRBD1	13	CASSWGQPIEAFF	TGTGCCAGCAGCTGGGGACAGCCTATTGAAGCTTTCTTT
NA	TRBV6-1	TRBJ2-1	TRBD2	16	CASRPLAGGYYNEQFF	TGTGCCAGCAGGCCTCTAGCGGGGGGCTACTACAATGAGCAGTTCTTC
many	TRBV7-8	TRBJ2-5	NA	14	CASSLEAYQETQYF	TGTGCCAGCAGCTTAGAGGCTTACCAAGAGACCCAGTACTTC
few	TRBV28	TRBJ2-4	NA	20	CASTSRENPEQGIAKNIQYF	TGTGCCAGCACCTCCCGGGAGAACCCTGAACAGGGGATAGCCAAAAACATTCAGTACTTC
NA	TRBV4-1	TRBJ1-1	TRBD1	16	CASSLYVDRGDTEAFF	TGCGCCAGCAGCCTCTATGTCGACAGGGGAGACACTGAAGCTTTCTTT
NA	TRBV9	TRBJ1-1	NA	15	CASSVGFRVNTEAFF	TGTGCCAGCAGCGTAGGGTTCAGGGTGAACACTGAAGCTTTCTTT